The text below deals with one T cell receptor beta chain. CDR1 and CDR2 (germline): LNHDA, SQIVND (reference sequence). This CDR3 spans 15 amino acids. V was pared by 3 bases and J by 5 bases, with 7 bases of the junction left unmatched. This specimen comes from a study of T cell changes during pregnancy in multiple sclerosis. This table comes from immunoSEQ multiplex PCR, and its TCRdb copy is limited to in-frame clones, with some not included. The sample includes approximately 43,000 clones, 80% to 95% of them seen just once. This clonotype originated in a female donor with multiple sclerosis, enrolled in a pregnancy study. The chain carries TRBV19 and TRBJ1-1; 9 bases align to TRBD1. This specimen was CD8+ T cells from peripheral blood mononuclear cells, taken in the first trimester of pregnancy. The CDR3: CASSIFGQGRTEAFF. DNA for the CDR3: TGTGCCAGTAGTATTTTCGGACAGGGGAGGACTGAAGCTTTCTTT. Complete variable domain (other parts from reference TRBV19 and TRBJ1-1): DGGITQSPKYLFRKEGQNVTLSCEQNLNHDAMYWYRQDPGQGLRLIYYSQIVNDFQKGDIAEGYSVSREKKESFPLTVTSAQKNPTAFYLCASSIFGQGRTEAFFGQGTRLTVV.